Presented here are 27 T cell receptor beta chains from one specimen sequenced in a study of spatial heterogeneity in lung cancer (dated by TCRdb to about 2019). The library was built by means of 5' RACE. The instrument given in TCRdb is NextSeq 500. The public reads were run again by TCRdb, first through fastp at Q25 and then through MiXCR, and only productive beta chains were kept. Every CDR3 protein is listed once, alongside the most common genes and DNA of its rows. The sample contains about 14,000 distinct CDR3 sequences, 5% to 5.5% of them found a single time. Roughly 35% of the sample comes from the top ten. Interpreted using the paper, the time point label stands for: sample taken at primary tumor resection. Without any cell sorting, TCR sequencing was performed on whole RNA extracted either from tumor and nontumor lung tissue or from cryopreserved PBMC samples. The sequenced sample was lung tumor tissue, obtained at surgery. Receptors were obtained from a human donor with early-stage non-small cell lung cancer.

This clonotype has a count of ten or more. Within a library made for alpha chains, this beta chain is off target, and its count is uninformative. V gene TRBV20-1 combines with J gene TRBJ2-5; no clear D gene. The germline gives CDR1 DFQATT, CDR2 SNEGSKA (reference sequence). Trimming stripped 2 bases from V and 1 base from J, with 5 bases between. This CDR3 has 12 amino acids. CDR3: CSARPSQETQYF. The CDR3 bases are TGCAGTGCTAGACCATCCCAAGAGACCCAGTACTTC.

The table lists this clonotype with many counts. This beta chain represents an off-target read in a library built for alpha chains; its size is of limited meaning. The genes are TRBV12-3 or TRBV12-4 and TRBJ2-5, with 8 bases identical to TRBD2. The CDR3 is made up of 15 amino acids. V shed 5 bases, J shed 5 bases, and the junction held 10 bases outside the gene matches. CDR3 sequence reads: CASSPRGGPFETQYF. In DNA form, the CDR3 reads TGTGCCAGCAGTCCTCGGGGGGGCCCTTTCGAGACCCAGTACTTC.

This clonotype was observed many times. The size of this beta chain means little, since it is a stray read in a library made for alpha chains. The chain couples TRBV20-1 to TRBJ1-4; TRBD1 aligns across 7 bases. Germline CDR1 reads DFQATT; CDR2 reads SNEGSKA (reference sequence). CDR3 size: 14 residues. CDR3 sequence reads: CTPWRGRANEKLFF. As DNA, the CDR3 is TGCACCCCTTGGAGGGGGCGAGCTAATGAAAAACTGTTTTTT.

This clonotype appeared many times. This beta chain was picked up by a library intended for alpha chains and is off target, so its count carries little meaning. The CDR3 protein is CASSLPQGVGNTIYF. The CDR3 DNA follows: TGTGCCAGCAGCCTACCACAGGGTGTTGGAAACACCATATATTTT. The chain employs TRBV12-3 or TRBV12-4 and TRBJ1-3; a possible D gene is TRBD1 (6 bases). The CDR3 is 15 amino acids. The V end lost 6 bases, the J end lost 3 bases, and 15 bases lay between the germline ends.

This clonotype was detected ten times or more. Little can be read into the size of this beta chain, an off-target read in a library designed for alpha chains. The chain recombines TRBV2 with TRBJ2-1, with 10 bases that match TRBD2. This CDR3 region has 13 residues. V shed 7 bases, J shed 15 bases, and the junction held 12 bases outside the gene matches. CDR1 and CDR2 from the germline V gene are SNHLY and FYNNEI. The CDR3 here is CASIQLTSGLGFF. In nucleotides, the CDR3 is TGTGCCAGCATTCAGTTGACTAGCGGGTTGGGGTTCTTC.

Points on this clonotype: A library made for alpha chains picked up this beta chain off target, so its size means little. The chain combines TRBV7-9 with TRBJ2-2; the D is unclear. Between the trimmed V and J ends, which lost 2 bases and 1 base, there was a span of 5 bases. The germline CDR1 and CDR2 sequences are SEHNR and FQNEAQ (reference sequence). The CDR3 is 14 amino acids. This chain's CDR3 is CASSLLGNTGELFF. The CDR3 coding sequence is TGTGCCAGCAGCTTATTGGGGAACACCGGGGAGCTGTTTTTT. Complete variable domain (other parts from reference TRBV7-9 and TRBJ2-2): DTGVSQNPRHKITKRGQNVTFRCDPISEHNRLYWYRQTLGQGPEFLTYFQNEAQLEKSRLLSDRFSAERPKGSFSTLEIQRTEQGDSAMYLCASSLLGNTGELFFGEGSRLTVL.

This clonotype was observed many times. Because this beta chain is a stray read in a library intended to capture alpha chains, its abundance should not be given much weight. The genes are TRBV20-1 and TRBJ2-2; D is undetermined. CDR3 size: 12 residues. Germline CDR1 reads DFQATT; CDR2 reads SNEGSKA (reference sequence). The V end lost 6 bases, the J end lost 3 bases, and 8 bases lay between the germline ends. CDR3 nucleotides: TGCAGTGCGGGTCGTGACACCGGGGAGCTGTTTTTT. Its protein is CSAGRDTGELFF.

This clonotype was seen repeatedly, ten times or more. With the library built for alpha chains, this beta chain is off target and its frequency is not meaningful. The chain employs TRBV19 and TRBJ2-2; D may be TRBD1 (5 bases). Per germline, CDR1 LNHDA and CDR2 SQIVND (reference sequence). With 2 bases removed from V and 12 bases from J, the gap between germline ends came to 19 bases. CDR3 length: 15 amino acids. The CDR3 nucleotides are TGTGCCAGTAGTATACCCAAAGGGGCATCCAGTCAGCTGTTTTTT. Translating gives CASSIPKGASSQLFF.

There are many counts of this clonotype. Little can be read into the size of this beta chain, an off-target read in a library designed for alpha chains. The CDR3 coding sequence is TGTGCCAGCAGTTACAGGCAGGGTCGGGAGACCCAGTACTTC. Its protein is CASSYRQGRETQYF. The V and J genes are TRBV6-5 and TRBJ2-5; D perhaps matches TRBD1 (5 bases). The CDR3 contains 14 residues. CDR1 is MNHEY and CDR2 is SVGAGI in the germline V gene. V lost 2 bases and J 5 bases, leaving 12 bases between the germline ends.

Sample share makes this clonotype medium-sized. For a library built for alpha chains, this beta chain is a stray read; little rests on its size. The chain uses TRBV7-2 and TRBJ1-5; TRBD1 aligns across 8 bases. The V and J ends lost 5 bases and 3 bases, in that order; junction bases with no gene match: 6. Germline loops: CDR1 SGHTA, CDR2 FQGNSA. The CDR3 extends over 15 amino acids. CDR3 nucleotides: TGTGCCAGCAGCCGACAGGGGTTGGCCAATCAGCCCCAGCATTTT. Translating it yields CASSRQGLANQPQHF.

This clonotype was observed at least ten times. This beta chain represents an off-target read in a library built for alpha chains; its size is of limited meaning. The V gene is TRBV2, the J gene TRBJ2-1; D unclear. The CDR3 length is 15 residues. Trimming removed 6 bases from V and 0 bases from J, with 12 bases in between. Germline CDR1 is SNHLY and CDR2 is FYNNEI. The DNA of the CDR3 is TGTGCCAGCAGGTTGGACCTGGGCTCCTACAATGAGCAGTTCTTC. This encodes CASRLDLGSYNEQFF.

The table lists this clonotype with many counts. Since it is a stray read in a library aimed at alpha chains, this beta chain has a size that is not meaningful. The J gene is TRBJ2-7, the V gene TRBV28; D assignment may be TRBD1 or TRBD2 (5 bases each). The germline gives CDR1 MDHEN, CDR2 SYDVKM. The V gene lost 4 bases and the J gene lost 3 bases, with 16 bases spanning the gap. The CDR3 spans 15 residues. Here the CDR3 reads CASSSLLGGIYEQYF. The CDR3 nucleotides are TGTGCCAGCAGTTCCCTTCTTGGGGGTATCTACGAGCAGTACTTC.

This clonotype was counted ten times or more. Since it is a stray read in a library aimed at alpha chains, this beta chain has a size that is not meaningful. V and J are TRBV29-1 and TRBJ1-1; 7 bases line up with TRBD1. Germline V gene sequence: CDR1 SQVTM, CDR2 ANQGSEA. The CDR3 consists of 18 residues. The V segment lost 0 bases and the J segment 10 bases; nucleotides outside the gene matches: 23. The CDR3 loop is CSVEDRRRRDSSLGGAFF. The CDR3 nucleotides read TGCAGCGTTGAAGATCGGCGTCGGCGGGACAGTTCCCTAGGGGGAGCTTTCTTT.

At least ten counts were recorded for this clonotype. This beta chain is a stray sequence in a library constructed for alpha chains; its clone size is not meaningful. The chain uses TRBV20-1 and TRBJ2-1, with 11 bases aligning to TRBD1. CDR1 and CDR2 (germline): DFQATT, SNEGSKA (reference sequence). V was pared by 6 bases and J by 3 bases, with 16 bases of the junction left unmatched. The CDR3 loop spans 18 amino acids. DNA for the CDR3: TGCAGTGCCCAGGGGGTTGGACAGGGGGCCCGCGACTACAATGAGCAGTTCTTC. Protein product: CSAQGVGQGARDYNEQFF.

This clonotype was detected many times. With the library built for alpha chains, this beta chain is off target and its frequency is not meaningful. This sequence joins TRBV7-2 and TRBJ1-1; 7 bases are a match to TRBD1. The junction had 11 bases not matched to a gene; V was cut back by 8 bases and J by 5 bases. This CDR3 has 14 amino acids. The V gene's germline CDR1 is SGHTA and CDR2 FQGNSA. The chain's CDR3 is CASASRQGGTEAFF. As DNA, the CDR3 is TGTGCCAGCGCATCACGACAGGGCGGAACTGAAGCTTTCTTT.

This clonotype was seen many times. This beta chain is an off-target read within a library intended for alpha chains, so its frequency means little. This sequence joins TRBV6-6 and TRBJ2-7; tentative D call: TRBD1 (5 bases). With 2 bases removed from V and 4 bases from J, the gap between germline ends came to 9 bases. The CDR3 is 13 amino acids. The germline V gene has CDR1 MNHNY and CDR2 SVGAGI (reference sequence). The CDR3 coding sequence is TGTGCCAGCAGTTACAGTCAGGGTTACGAGCAGTACTTC. Its protein product is CASSYSQGYEQYF.

To note about this clonotype: Since the library was made to target alpha chains, this beta chain is a stray read and its abundance is not meaningful. This chain joins TRBV6-2 or TRBV6-3 and TRBJ2-2, with 7 bases aligning to TRBD2. V trimming: 6 bases; J trimming: 3 bases; junction bases outside the gene matches: 7. Germline CDR1 and CDR2: MNHEY and SVGEGT. CDR3 length: 15 residues. The CDR3: CASSQTSVDTGELFF. Here the CDR3 DNA reads TGTGCCAGCAGCCAAACTAGCGTTGACACCGGGGAGCTGTTTTTT.

The table lists this clonotype with many counts. This beta chain was picked up by a library intended for alpha chains and is off target, so its count carries little meaning. V gene TRBV27 combines with J gene TRBJ1-5, with D possibly matching TRBD1 (5 bases). Trimming took off 3 bases at V and 0 bases at J, with 12 bases between the two ends. The V gene's germline CDR1 is MNHEY and CDR2 SMNVEV (reference sequence). The CDR3 runs to 16 residues. Written as DNA, the CDR3 is TGTGCCAGCAGTTTGGGCCAGGGTCTTAGCAATCAGCCCCAGCATTTT. Its protein is CASSLGQGLSNQPQHF.

This clonotype has ten or more counts. The library was built for alpha chains, so this beta chain is an off-target read and its size means little. The chain recombines TRBV5-1 with TRBJ2-1; TRBD2 aligns across 12 bases. This CDR3 has 17 residues. Germline-derived CDR1 and CDR2 are SGHRS and YFSETQ. The V and J ends lost 0 bases and 6 bases, in that order; junction bases with no gene match: 7. This CDR3 is CASSLVASGRAGNEQFF. The CDR3, as DNA: TGCGCCAGCAGCTTGGTCGCTAGCGGGAGGGCAGGCAATGAGCAGTTCTTC.

This clonotype was seen at least ten times. This beta chain is a stray read from a library made for alpha chains; its abundance is not meaningful. The J gene is TRBJ2-1, the V gene TRBV7-2; 9 positions agree with TRBD2. Germline lookup yields CDR1 SGHTA and CDR2 FQGNSA. Losses at the gene ends were 5 bases for V and 7 bases for J; bases not matched to a gene: 9. The CDR3 has 15 amino acids. The CDR3 loop reads CASSTKAGGGNEQFF. For the CDR3, the DNA is TGTGCCAGCAGCACAAAAGCGGGAGGAGGGAATGAGCAGTTCTTC. Together with reference TRBV7-2 and TRBJ2-1, the CDR3 gives the full variable domain: GAGVSQSPSNKVTEKGKDVELRCDPISGHTALYWYRQSLGQGLEFLIYFQGNSAPDKSGLPSDRFSAERTGGSVSTLTIQRTQQEDSAVYLCASSTKAGGGNEQFFGPGTRLTVL.

This clonotype was detected many times. With the library built for alpha chains, this beta chain is off target and its frequency is not meaningful. This chain connects TRBV12-3 or TRBV12-4 to TRBJ2-1; the match to TRBD2 covers 10 bases. V lost 6 bases and J lost 9; bases outside the gene matches: 17. The length of the CDR3 is 17 residues. In DNA form, the CDR3 reads TGTGCCAGCAGGAGGGACAGCCCGGGACTAGCGTATAGTGAGCAGTTCTTC. This gives the protein CASRRDSPGLAYSEQFF.

This clonotype was found many times. This beta chain is an unintended read in a library built for alpha chains; its size means little. The rearrangement links TRBV6-2 or TRBV6-3 to TRBJ2-2; TRBD1 aligns across 7 bases. From germline, CDR1 is MNHEY and CDR2 SVGEGT. Losses at the gene ends were 4 bases for V and 5 bases for J; bases not matched to a gene: 4. This CDR3 region has 14 residues. The chain's CDR3 is CASSSTGSTGELFF. The CDR3 DNA reads TGTGCCAGCAGTTCGACAGGGTCAACCGGGGAGCTGTTTTTT.

This clonotype was seen repeatedly, ten times or more. The library was prepared for alpha chains; this beta chain is a stray read, so its frequency means little. This chain links TRBV20-1 with TRBJ1-4; 7 bases fit TRBD1. Germline assignment: CDR1 DFQATT and CDR2 SNEGSKA (reference sequence). The length of the CDR3 is 12 residues. V lost 6 bases and J lost 5; bases outside the gene matches: 3. The DNA for the CDR3 is TGCAGTGCCACGACAGGGAATGAAAAACTGTTTTTT. It encodes CSATTGNEKLFF.

There are many counts of this clonotype. For a library built for alpha chains, this beta chain is a stray read; little rests on its size. The chain uses TRBV4-2 and TRBJ2-7; 8 bases match TRBD2. The CDR3 loop spans 13 amino acids. The germline V gene encodes CDR1 LGHNA and CDR2 YNFKEQ. After removal of 11 bases from V and 4 bases from J, the junction contained 10 bases not matched to a gene. CDR3 in amino acids: CASRWRGVYEQYV. The DNA of the CDR3 is TGTGCCTCTCGCTGGCGGGGGGTTTACGAGCAGTACGTC.

Notes on this clonotype: This beta chain represents an off-target read in a library built for alpha chains; its size is of limited meaning. The chain links TRBV29-1 to TRBJ1-4, with a possible D match to TRBD1 (5 bases). This CDR3 region has 15 residues. V was cut by 4 bases and J by 7 bases, with 19 bases left in between. The germline V gene has CDR1 SQVTM and CDR2 ANQGSEA. The CDR3 region has the DNA TGCAGCGTTGGGGGGACGGATACTATTATTGAAAAACTGTTTTTT. Encoded protein: CSVGGTDTIIEKLFF.

This clonotype is medium-sized by share. This beta chain lies outside the target of a library built for alpha chains; its clone size means little. The V and J genes are TRBV10-3 and TRBJ1-2, with 8 bases matching TRBD1. CDR3 length equals 14 residues. Losses at the gene ends were 7 bases for V and 5 bases for J; bases not matched to a gene: 9. Germline CDR1 ENHRY, CDR2 SYGVKD. CDR3 sequence (DNA): TGTGCCATCAATCCAGGACAGGGTAGATATGGCTACACCTTC. Translation gives CAINPGQGRYGYTF.

Worth noting for this clonotype: The library was built for alpha chains, so this beta chain is an off-target read and its size means little. The chain is built from TRBV4-3 and TRBJ2-3; the D is unclear. The V gene's germline CDR1 is LGHNA and CDR2 YSLEER. The V and J ends lost 5 bases and 4 bases respectively, with 7 bases between them. This CDR3 comprises 12 residues. The CDR3 is CASSKNSDTQYF. The DNA for the CDR3 is TGCGCCAGCAGCAAGAATTCAGATACGCAGTATTTT.